This T cell receptor beta chain was recorded in a study of CD4+ T cells in melanoma. Study observations and caveats: A reported correlation linked neoantigen-specific CD4+ T cells to CD8+, macrophage and B cell function. In melanoma, neoantigen-specific CD4+ T cells reportedly differed in differentiation state.

With respect to this clone: What it binds is not known.

The CDR3 consists of 14 residues. Germline V gene data show CDR1 as SGHDT and CDR2 as YYEEEE. The ends were cut back, 5 bases at V and 0 bases at J, with 8 bases in the middle. Produced via immunoSEQ multiplex PCR; TCRdb's table is partial and in-frame only. The table shows over 100,000 clones, with about 90% occurring only once. This receptor was taken from a human donor with melanoma. The rearrangement links TRBV5-6 to TRBJ2-2; D is undetermined. The sample consisted of peripheral blood. This CDR3 is CASRNTPNTGELFF. CDR3 bases: TGTGCCAGCAGAAATACCCCGAACACCGGGGAGCTGTTTTTT.